This T cell receptor beta chain appears in the sequencing data of a study of PD-1 blockade in classical Hodgkin lymphoma. Overall study findings and caveats: There was a significant rise in CD4+ TCR diversity by C4D1, with no such rise for CD8+.

TCRdb keeps only in-frame clones here, not all; method: immunoSEQ multiplex PCR. The sample holds about 18,000 clones, 65% to 90% seen once. All trial patients relapsed after autologous stem cell transplantation. The CDR3 has 14 amino acids. V lost 2 bases and J lost 6, with 8 bases in between. The germline gives CDR1 MNHEY, CDR2 SMNVEV (reference sequence). In its sample, this clone was seen a few times. The target antigen is unknown. The source was peripheral blood mononuclear cells (PBMCs), collected at baseline. The origin of this receptor is a human donor with classical Hodgkin lymphoma. The chain joins TRBV27 to TRBJ1-6, with D unclear. The CDR3 region is CASSLPRTNSPLHF. The CDR3 coding sequence is TGTGCCAGCAGTTTACCAAGGACTAATTCACCCCTCCACTTT.